This T cell receptor (beta chain) originates from a study of blood T cell repertoires in COVID-19. TCRdb's table, derived via immunoSEQ multiplex PCR, lists solely in-frame clones and lacks some. The sample carries under 350,000 clones, 80% to 90% recorded once. CDR1 and CDR2 from the germline V gene are MNHEY and SVGEGT. CDR3 length: 14 amino acids. Trimming cost V 4 bases and J 0 bases, with 9 bases left between them. Input material: PBMCs or T cells enriched from blood (not recorded which). This sequence was found in a middle-aged woman with acute COVID-19. The V gene is TRBV6-2 or TRBV6-3, the J gene TRBJ1-1; D is possibly TRBD1 (5 bases). DNA of the CDR3: TGTGCCAGCAGTTTCCAGACAGTGAACACTGAAGCTTTCTTT. Its translation: CASSFQTVNTEAFF.